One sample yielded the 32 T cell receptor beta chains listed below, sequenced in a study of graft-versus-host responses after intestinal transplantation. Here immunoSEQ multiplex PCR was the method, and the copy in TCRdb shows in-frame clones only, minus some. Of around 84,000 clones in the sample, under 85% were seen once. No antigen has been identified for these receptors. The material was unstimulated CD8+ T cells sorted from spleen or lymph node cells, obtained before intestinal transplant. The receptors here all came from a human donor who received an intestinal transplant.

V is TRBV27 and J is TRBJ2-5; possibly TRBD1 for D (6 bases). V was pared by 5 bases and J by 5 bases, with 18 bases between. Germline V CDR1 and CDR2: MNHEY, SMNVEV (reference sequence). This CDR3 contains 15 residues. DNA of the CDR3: TGTGCCAGCAGTCCCACCCTACAGGGATGGGAGACCCAGTACTTC. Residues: CASSPTLQGWETQYF.

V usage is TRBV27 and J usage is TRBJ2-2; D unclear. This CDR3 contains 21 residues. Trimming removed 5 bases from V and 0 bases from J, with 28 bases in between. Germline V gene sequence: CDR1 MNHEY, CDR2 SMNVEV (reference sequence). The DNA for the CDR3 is TGTGCCAGCAGTCCGACCCTAAGATATTGGGGAAGAAGGGCGAACACCGGGGAGCTGTTTTTT. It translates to CASSPTLRYWGRRANTGELFF.

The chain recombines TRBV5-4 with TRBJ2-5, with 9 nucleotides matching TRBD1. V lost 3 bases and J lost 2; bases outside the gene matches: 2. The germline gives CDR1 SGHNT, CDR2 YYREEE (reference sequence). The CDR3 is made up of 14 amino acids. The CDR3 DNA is TGTGCCAGCAGCTGGACAGGGGCTCAAGAGACCCAGTACTTC. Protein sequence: CASSWTGAQETQYF.

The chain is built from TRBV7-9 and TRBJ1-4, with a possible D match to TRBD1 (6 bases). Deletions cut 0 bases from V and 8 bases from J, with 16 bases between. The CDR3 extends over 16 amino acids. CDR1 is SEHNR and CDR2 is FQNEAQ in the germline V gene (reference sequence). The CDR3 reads CASSLALHRAGEKLFF. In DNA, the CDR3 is TGTGCCAGCAGCTTAGCGCTCCACAGGGCAGGCGAAAAACTGTTTTTT.

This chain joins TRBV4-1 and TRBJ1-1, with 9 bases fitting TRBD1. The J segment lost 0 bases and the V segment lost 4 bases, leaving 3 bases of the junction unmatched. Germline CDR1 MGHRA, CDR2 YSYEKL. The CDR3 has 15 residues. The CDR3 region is CASSPRDRVNTEAFF. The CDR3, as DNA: TGCGCCAGCAGCCCCCGGGACAGGGTGAACACTGAAGCTTTCTTT.

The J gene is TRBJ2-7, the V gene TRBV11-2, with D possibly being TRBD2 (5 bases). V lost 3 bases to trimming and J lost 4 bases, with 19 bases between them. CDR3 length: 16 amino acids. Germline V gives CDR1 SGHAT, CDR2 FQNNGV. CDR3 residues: CASSFTAEGPRYEQYF. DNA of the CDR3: TGTGCCAGCAGCTTTACCGCCGAGGGCCCTAGGTACGAGCAGTACTTC.

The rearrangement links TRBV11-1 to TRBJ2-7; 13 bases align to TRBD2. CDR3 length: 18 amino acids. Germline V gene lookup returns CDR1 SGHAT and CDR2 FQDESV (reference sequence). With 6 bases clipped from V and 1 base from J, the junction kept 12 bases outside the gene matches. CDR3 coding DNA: TGTGCCAGCAGTTCAGGGGGGACTAGCGGGACCAATTCCTACGAGCAGTACTTC. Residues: CASSSGGTSGTNSYEQYF.

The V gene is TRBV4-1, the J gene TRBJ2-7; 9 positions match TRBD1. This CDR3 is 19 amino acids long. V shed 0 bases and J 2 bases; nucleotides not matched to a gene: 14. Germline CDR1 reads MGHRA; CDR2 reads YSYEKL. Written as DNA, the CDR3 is TGCGCCAGCAGCCAAGAAAGGACAGGGGCCAACCCCCTACCCTACGAGCAGTACTTC. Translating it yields CASSQERTGANPLPYEQYF.

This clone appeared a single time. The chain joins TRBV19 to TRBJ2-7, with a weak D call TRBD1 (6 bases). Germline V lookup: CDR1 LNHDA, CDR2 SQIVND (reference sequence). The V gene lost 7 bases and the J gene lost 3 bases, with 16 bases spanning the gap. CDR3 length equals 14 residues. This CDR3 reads CASTGQWPNYEQYF. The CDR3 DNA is TGTGCCAGTACTGGACAGTGGCCGAACTACGAGCAGTACTTC. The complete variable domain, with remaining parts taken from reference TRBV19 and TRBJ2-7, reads DGGITQSPKYLFRKEGQNVTLSCEQNLNHDAMYWYRQDPGQGLRLIYYSQIVNDFQKGDIAEGYSVSREKKESFPLTVTSAQKNPTAFYLCASTGQWPNYEQYFGPGTRLTVT.

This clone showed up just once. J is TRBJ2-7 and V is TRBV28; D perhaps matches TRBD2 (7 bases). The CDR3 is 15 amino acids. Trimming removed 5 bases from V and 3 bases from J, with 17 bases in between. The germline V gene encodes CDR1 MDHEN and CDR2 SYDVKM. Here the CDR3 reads CASSPFGGPFYEQYF. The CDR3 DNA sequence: TGTGCCAGCAGTCCCTTCGGGGGGCCCTTCTACGAGCAGTACTTC.

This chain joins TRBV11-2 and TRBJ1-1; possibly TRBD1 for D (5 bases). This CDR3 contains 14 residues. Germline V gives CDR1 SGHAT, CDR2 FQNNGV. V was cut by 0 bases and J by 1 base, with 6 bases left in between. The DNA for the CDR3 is TGTGCCAGCAGCTTAGAGGGGACGAACACTGAAGCTTTCTTT. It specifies CASSLEGTNTEAFF.

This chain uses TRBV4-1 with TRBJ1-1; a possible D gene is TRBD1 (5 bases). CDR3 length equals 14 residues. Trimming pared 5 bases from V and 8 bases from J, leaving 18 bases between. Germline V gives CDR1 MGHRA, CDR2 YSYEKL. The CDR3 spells CASSTPTSGTEAFF. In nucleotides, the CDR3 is TGCGCCAGCAGCACCCCCACCTCCGGGACCGAAGCTTTCTTT.

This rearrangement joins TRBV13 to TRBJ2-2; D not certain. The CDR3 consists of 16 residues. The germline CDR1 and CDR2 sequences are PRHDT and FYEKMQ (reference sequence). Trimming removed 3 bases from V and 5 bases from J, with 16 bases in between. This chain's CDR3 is CASSFGPLKLTGELFF. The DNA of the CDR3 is TGTGCCAGCAGCTTTGGGCCCCTGAAACTTACCGGGGAGCTGTTTTTT. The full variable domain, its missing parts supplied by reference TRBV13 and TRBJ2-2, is AAGVIQSPRHLIKEKRETATLKCYPIPRHDTVYWYQQGPGQDPQFLISFYEKMQSDKGSIPDRFSAQQFSDYHSELNMSSLELGDSALYFCASSFGPLKLTGELFFGEGSRLTVL.

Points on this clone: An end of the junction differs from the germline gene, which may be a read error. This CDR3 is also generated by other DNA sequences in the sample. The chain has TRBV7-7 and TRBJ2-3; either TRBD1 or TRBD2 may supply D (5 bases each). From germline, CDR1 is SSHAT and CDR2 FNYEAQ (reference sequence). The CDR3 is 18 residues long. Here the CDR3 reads CASSLGPPGTSGTDTQYF. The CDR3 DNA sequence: TGTGCTAGCAGCTTAGGTCCGCCCGGGACCAGCGGCACAGATACGCAGTATTTT. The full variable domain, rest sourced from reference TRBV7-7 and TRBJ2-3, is GAGVSQSPRYKVTKRGQDVTLRCDPISSHATLYWYQQALGQGPEFLTYFNYEAQPDKSGLPSDRFSAERPEGSISTLTIQRTEQRDSAMYRCASSLGPPGTSGTDTQYFGPGTRLTVL.

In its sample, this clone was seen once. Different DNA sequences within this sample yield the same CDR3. For the CDR3, the DNA is TGTGCCAGCAGCGTAGCTGCCCGCGAGGGTTCGAAACAGTTCTTC. It translates to CASSVAAREGSKQFF. The rearrangement links TRBV9 to TRBJ2-1; the D gene is possibly TRBD2 (5 bases). CDR1 is SGDLS and CDR2 is YYNGEE in the germline V gene. The CDR3 runs to 15 residues. The V gene lost 0 bases and the J gene lost 13 bases, with 20 bases spanning the gap.

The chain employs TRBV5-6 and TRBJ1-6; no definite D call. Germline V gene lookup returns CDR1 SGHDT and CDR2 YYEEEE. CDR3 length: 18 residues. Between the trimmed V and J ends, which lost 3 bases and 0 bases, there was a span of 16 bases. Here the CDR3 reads CASSSSQTAGSYNSPLHF. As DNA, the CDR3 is TGTGCCAGCAGCTCTTCTCAGACGGCGGGCTCCTATAATTCACCCCTCCACTTT. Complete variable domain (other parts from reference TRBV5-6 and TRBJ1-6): DAGVTQSPTHLIKTRGQQVTLRCSPKSGHDTVSWYQQALGQGPQFIFQYYEEEERQRGNFPDRFSGHQFPNYSSELNVNALLLGDSALYLCASSSSQTAGSYNSPLHFGNGTRLTVT.

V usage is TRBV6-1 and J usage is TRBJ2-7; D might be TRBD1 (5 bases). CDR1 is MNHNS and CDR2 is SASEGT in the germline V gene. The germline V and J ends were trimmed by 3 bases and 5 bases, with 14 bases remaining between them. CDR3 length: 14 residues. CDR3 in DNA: TGTGCCAGCAGTGATACCCTTACAGGAAACGAGCAGTACTTC. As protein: CASSDTLTGNEQYF.

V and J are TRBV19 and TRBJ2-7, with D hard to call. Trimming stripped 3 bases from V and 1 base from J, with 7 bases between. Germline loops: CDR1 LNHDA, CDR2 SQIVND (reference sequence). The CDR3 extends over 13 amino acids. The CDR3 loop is CASSMSESYEQYF. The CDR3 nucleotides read TGTGCCAGTAGTATGAGCGAATCCTACGAGCAGTACTTC. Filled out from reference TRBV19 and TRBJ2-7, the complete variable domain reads DGGITQSPKYLFRKEGQNVTLSCEQNLNHDAMYWYRQDPGQGLRLIYYSQIVNDFQKGDIAEGYSVSREKKESFPLTVTSAQKNPTAFYLCASSMSESYEQYFGPGTRLTVT.

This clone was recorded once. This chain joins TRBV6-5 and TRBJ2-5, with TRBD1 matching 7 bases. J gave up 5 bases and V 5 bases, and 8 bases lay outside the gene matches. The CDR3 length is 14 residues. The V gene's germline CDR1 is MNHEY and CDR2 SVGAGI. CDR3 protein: CASSTTGTAETQYF. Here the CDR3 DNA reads TGTGCCAGCAGTACCACCGGGACAGCCGAGACCCAGTACTTC.

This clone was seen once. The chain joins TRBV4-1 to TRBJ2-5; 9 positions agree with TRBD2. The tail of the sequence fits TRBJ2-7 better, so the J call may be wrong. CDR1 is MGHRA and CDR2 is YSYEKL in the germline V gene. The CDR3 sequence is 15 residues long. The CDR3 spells CASSPLAGETYEQYF. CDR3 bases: TGCGCCAGCAGCCCATTAGCGGGGGAAACCTACGAGCAGTACTTC.

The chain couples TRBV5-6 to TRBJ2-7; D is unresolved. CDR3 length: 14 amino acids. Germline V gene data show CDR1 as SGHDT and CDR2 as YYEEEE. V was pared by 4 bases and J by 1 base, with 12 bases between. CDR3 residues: CASSRRTQSYEQYF. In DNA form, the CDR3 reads TGTGCCAGCAGCAGAAGGACGCAATCCTACGAGCAGTACTTC.

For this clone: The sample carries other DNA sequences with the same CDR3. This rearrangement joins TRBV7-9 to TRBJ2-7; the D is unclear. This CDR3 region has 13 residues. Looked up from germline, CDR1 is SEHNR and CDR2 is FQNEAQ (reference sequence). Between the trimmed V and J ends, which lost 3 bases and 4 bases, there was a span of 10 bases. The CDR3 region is CASSLGPLYEQYF. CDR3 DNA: TGTGCCAGCAGCTTGGGCCCCCTATACGAGCAGTACTTC. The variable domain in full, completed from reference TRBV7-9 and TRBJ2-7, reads DTGVSQNPRHKITKRGQNVTFRCDPISEHNRLYWYRQTLGQGPEFLTYFQNEAQLEKSRLLSDRFSAERPKGSFSTLEIQRTEQGDSAMYLCASSLGPLYEQYFGPGTRLTVT.

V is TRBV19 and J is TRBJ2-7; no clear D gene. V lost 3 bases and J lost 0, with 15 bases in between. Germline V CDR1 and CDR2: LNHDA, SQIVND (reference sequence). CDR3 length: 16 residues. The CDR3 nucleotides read TGTGCCAGTAGTATTAGGTTCCGACGAAGCTCCTACGAGCAGTACTTC. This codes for CASSIRFRRSSYEQYF.

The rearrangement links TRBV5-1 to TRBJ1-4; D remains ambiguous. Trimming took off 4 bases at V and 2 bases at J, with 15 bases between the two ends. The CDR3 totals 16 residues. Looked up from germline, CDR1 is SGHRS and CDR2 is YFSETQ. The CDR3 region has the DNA TGCGCCAGCAGCCTCGGCCAGCCGTGGACTAATGAAAAACTGTTTTTT. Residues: CASSLGQPWTNEKLFF.

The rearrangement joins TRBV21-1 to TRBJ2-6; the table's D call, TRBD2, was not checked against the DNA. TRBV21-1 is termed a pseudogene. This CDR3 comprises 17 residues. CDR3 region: CASKRAKRLSGANVLTF. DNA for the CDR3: TGTGCCAGCAAGAGGGCAAAACGACTCTCTGGGGCCAACGTCCTGACTTTC.

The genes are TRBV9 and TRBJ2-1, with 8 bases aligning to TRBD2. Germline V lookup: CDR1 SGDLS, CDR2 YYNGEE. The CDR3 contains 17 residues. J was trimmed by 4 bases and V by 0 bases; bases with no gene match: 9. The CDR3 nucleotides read TGTGCCAGCAGCGTAGACAGTCGGCGGGGGGCTTACAATGAGCAGTTCTTC. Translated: CASSVDSRRGAYNEQFF.

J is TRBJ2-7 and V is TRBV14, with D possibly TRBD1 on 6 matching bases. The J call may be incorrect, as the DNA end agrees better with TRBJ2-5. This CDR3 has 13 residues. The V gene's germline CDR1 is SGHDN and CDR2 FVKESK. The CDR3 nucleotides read TGTGCCAGCAGCCTCGAACAGGGTGAGACCCAGTACTTC. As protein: CASSLEQGETQYF.

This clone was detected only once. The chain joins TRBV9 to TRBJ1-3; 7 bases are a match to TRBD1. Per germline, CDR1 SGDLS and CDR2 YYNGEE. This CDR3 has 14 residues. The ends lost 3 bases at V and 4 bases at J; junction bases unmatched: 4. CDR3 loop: CASSATGSGNTIYF. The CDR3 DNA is TGTGCCAGCAGCGCGACAGGGAGCGGAAACACCATATATTTT.

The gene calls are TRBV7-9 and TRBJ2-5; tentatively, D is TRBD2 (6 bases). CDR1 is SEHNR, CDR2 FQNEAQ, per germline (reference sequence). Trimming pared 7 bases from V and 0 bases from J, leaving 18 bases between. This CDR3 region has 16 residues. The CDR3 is CASTHTAGTYQETQYF. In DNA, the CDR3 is TGTGCCAGCACGCACACGGCGGGGACGTACCAAGAGACCCAGTACTTC.

As DNA, the CDR3 is TGTGCCAGCAGTTTGATAGGGACTAGCGGGATTGGCACAGATACGCAGTATTTT. It specifies CASSLIGTSGIGTDTQYF. The chain carries TRBV27 and TRBJ2-3; 13 bases are shared with TRBD2. Germline-derived CDR1 and CDR2 are MNHEY and SMNVEV (reference sequence). V trimming: 3 bases; J trimming: 1 base; junction bases outside the gene matches: 7. The CDR3 is 18 amino acids.

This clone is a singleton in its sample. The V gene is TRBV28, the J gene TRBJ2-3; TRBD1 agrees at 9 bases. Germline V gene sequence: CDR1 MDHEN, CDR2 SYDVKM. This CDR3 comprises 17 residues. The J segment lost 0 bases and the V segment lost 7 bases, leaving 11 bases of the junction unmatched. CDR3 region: CASNPTTGGTSTDTQYF. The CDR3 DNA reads TGTGCCAGCAACCCTACGACAGGGGGTACTAGCACAGATACGCAGTATTTT.

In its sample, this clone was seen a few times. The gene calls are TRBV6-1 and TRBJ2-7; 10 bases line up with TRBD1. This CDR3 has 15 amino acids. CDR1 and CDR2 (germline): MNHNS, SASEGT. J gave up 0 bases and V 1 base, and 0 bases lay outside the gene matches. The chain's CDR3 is CASSEGTGGSYEQYF. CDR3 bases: TGTGCCAGCAGTGAAGGGACAGGGGGCTCCTACGAGCAGTACTTC.